One sample yielded the 6 T cell receptor beta chains listed below, sequenced in a study of blood T cell repertoires in COVID-19. The data were produced by immunoSEQ multiplex PCR, yet TCRdb's version contains in-frame clones alone and is incomplete. The sample has around 97,000 clones; approximately 84% are singletons. Sequencing was carried out using peripheral blood. Receptors were obtained from a human donor in a cohort sampled during active COVID-19.

The genes are TRBV15 and TRBJ1-3; TRBD1 might be the D (5 bases). The V end was cut by 0 bases, the J end by 2 bases, with 8 bases between. Germline V gene sequence: CDR1 LNHNV, CDR2 YYDKDF (reference sequence). There are 15 residues in the CDR3. The CDR3 nucleotides read TGTGCCACCAGCAGAGACAGGACAACTGGAAACACCATATATTTT. Amino acids: CATSRDRTTGNTIYF.

V gene TRBV27 combines with J gene TRBJ2-1; D gene unclear. Per the germline V gene, CDR1 is MNHEY and CDR2 is SMNVEV (reference sequence). Trimming shortened V by 3 bases and J by 0 bases, and 15 bases separated the two germline ends. This CDR3 is 17 amino acids long. This chain's CDR3 is CASSFSKAWSSYNEQFF. Here the CDR3 DNA reads TGTGCCAGCAGTTTTAGTAAGGCCTGGAGCTCCTACAATGAGCAGTTCTTC.

This clone was found a few times. The chain combines TRBV11-2 with TRBJ1-6, with 8 bases aligning to TRBD1. This CDR3 is built from 15 residues. Unmatched junction bases numbered 6, after V lost 4 bases and J lost 7 bases. Germline lookup yields CDR1 SGHAT and CDR2 FQNNGV. The CDR3 is CASSSGGSGNSPLHF. DNA for the CDR3: TGTGCCAGCAGCTCAGGGGGCTCGGGGAATTCACCCCTCCACTTT.

The V gene is TRBV5-6, the J gene TRBJ1-4; D not resolved. Germline V gives CDR1 SGHDT, CDR2 YYEEEE. With 4 bases removed from V and 1 base from J, the gap between germline ends came to 11 bases. This CDR3 has 15 amino acids. The CDR3 here is CASSRIPGTNEKLFF. The CDR3 DNA is TGTGCCAGCAGCCGCATACCGGGAACTAATGAAAAACTGTTTTTT.

The chain employs TRBV10-3 and TRBJ2-2; weak D call: TRBD2 (6 bases). Trimming cost V 0 bases and J 8 bases, with 16 bases left between them. The CDR3 covers 16 residues. Germline V gene sequence: CDR1 ENHRY, CDR2 SYGVKD. CDR3 in amino acids: CAISESTPRAGGELFF. Here the CDR3 DNA reads TGTGCCATCAGTGAGTCGACCCCTCGGGCGGGGGGGGAGCTGTTTTTT.

This chain links TRBV27 with TRBJ2-1; D is possibly TRBD2 (6 bases). Germline CDR1 is MNHEY and CDR2 is SMNVEV (reference sequence). V was cut by 5 bases and J by 9 bases, with 14 bases left in between. CDR3 length equals 13 residues. CDR3 bases: TGTGCCAGCAGTCCCCCGGTGGGGGGTGAGCAGTTCTTC. Amino acid sequence: CASSPPVGGEQFF.